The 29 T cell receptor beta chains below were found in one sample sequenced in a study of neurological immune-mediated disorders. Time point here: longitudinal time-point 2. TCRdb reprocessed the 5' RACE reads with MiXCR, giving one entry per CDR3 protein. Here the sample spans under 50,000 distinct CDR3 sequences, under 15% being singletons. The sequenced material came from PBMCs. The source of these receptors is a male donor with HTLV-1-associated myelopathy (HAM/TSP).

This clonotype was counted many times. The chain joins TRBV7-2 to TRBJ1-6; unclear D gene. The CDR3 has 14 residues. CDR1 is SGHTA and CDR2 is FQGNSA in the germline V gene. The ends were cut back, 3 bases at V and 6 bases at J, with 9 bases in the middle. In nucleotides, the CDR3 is TGTGCCAGCAGCTTTAACCCGGTTAATTCACCCCTCCACTTT. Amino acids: CASSFNPVNSPLHF.

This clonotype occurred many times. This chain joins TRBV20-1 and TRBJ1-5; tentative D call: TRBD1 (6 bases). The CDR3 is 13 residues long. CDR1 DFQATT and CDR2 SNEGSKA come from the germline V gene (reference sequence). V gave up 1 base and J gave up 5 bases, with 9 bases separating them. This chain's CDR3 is CSARGGPHQPQHF. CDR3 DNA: TGCAGTGCTAGAGGGGGGCCACATCAGCCCCAGCATTTT.

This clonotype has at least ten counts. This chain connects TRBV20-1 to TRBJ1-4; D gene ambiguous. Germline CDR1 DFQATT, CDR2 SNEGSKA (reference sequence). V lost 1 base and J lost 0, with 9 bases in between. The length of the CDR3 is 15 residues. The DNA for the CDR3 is TGCAGTGCTAGAGGGACGGCTGCAACTAATGAAAAACTGTTTTTT. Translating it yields CSARGTAATNEKLFF.

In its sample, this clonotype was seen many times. The CDR3 spells CASSSTGGTDTQYF. CDR3 coding DNA: TGCGCCAGCAGCTCGACAGGGGGCACAGATACGCAGTATTTT. The V gene is TRBV5-1, the J gene TRBJ2-3; 8 bases agree with TRBD1. Germline values: CDR1 SGHRS, CDR2 YFSETQ. The CDR3 is made up of 14 amino acids. After removal of 3 bases from V and 1 base from J, the junction contained 1 base not matched to a gene.

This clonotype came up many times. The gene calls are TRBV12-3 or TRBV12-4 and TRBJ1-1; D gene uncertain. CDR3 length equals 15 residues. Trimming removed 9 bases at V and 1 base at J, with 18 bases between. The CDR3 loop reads CARIKWAAGNTEAFF. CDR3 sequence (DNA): TGTGCCAGAATAAAGTGGGCCGCTGGGAACACTGAAGCTTTCTTT.

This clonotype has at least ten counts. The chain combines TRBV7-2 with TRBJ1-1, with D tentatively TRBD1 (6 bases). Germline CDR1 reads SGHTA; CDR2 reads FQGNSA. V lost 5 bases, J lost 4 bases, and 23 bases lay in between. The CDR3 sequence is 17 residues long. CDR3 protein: CASSEGGQGRVGTEAFF. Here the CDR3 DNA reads TGTGCCAGCAGCGAGGGGGGGCAGGGGCGTGTTGGCACTGAAGCTTTCTTT. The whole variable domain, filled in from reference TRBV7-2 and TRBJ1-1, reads GAGVSQSPSNKVTEKGKDVELRCDPISGHTALYWYRQSLGQGLEFLIYFQGNSAPDKSGLPSDRFSAERTGGSVSTLTIQRTQQEDSAVYLCASSEGGQGRVGTEAFFGQGTRLTVV.

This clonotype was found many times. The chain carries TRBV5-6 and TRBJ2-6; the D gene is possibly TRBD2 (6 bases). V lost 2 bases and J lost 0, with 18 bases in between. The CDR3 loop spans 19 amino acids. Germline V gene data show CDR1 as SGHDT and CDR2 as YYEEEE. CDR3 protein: CASSFDENRESSGANVLTF. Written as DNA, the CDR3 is TGTGCCAGCAGCTTTGATGAGAATCGGGAGAGCTCTGGGGCCAACGTCCTGACTTTC.

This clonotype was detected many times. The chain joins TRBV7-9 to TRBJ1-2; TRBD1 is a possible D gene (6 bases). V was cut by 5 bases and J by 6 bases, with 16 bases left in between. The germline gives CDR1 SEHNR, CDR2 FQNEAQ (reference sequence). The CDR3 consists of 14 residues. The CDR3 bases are TGTGCCAGCAGCCGTACTACAGGGAGTCATGGCTACACCTTC. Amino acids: CASSRTTGSHGYTF.

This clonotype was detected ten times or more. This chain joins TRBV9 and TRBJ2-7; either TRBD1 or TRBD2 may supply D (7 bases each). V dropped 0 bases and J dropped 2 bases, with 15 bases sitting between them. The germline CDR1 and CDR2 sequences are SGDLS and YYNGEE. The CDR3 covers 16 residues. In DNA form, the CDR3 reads TGTGCCAGCAGCGTAGCAGGGGGGGGGCCCCCCTACGAGCAGTACTTC. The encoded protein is CASSVAGGGPPYEQYF.

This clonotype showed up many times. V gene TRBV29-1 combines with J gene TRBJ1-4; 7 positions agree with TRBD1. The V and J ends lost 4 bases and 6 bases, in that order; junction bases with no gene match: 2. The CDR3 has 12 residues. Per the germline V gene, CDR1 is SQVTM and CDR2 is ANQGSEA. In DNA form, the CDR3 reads TGCAGCGTTGGGCAGGGGGATGAAAAACTGTTTTTT. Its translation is CSVGQGDEKLFF.

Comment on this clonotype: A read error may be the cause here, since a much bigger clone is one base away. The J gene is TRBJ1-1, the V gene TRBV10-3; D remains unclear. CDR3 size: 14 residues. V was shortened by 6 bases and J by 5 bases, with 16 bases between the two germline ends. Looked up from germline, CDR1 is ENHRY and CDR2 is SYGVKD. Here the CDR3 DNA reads TGTGCCATCAGCCCCAATGGCGGGGATACTGAAGCTTTCTTT. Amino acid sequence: CAISPNGGDTEAFF.

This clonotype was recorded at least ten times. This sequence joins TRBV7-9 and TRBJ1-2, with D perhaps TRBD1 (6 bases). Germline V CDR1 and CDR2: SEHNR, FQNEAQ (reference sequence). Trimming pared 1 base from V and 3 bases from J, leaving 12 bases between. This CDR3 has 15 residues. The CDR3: CASSLVPGTHYGYTF. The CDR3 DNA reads TGTGCCAGCAGCTTAGTTCCAGGGACACACTATGGCTACACCTTC.

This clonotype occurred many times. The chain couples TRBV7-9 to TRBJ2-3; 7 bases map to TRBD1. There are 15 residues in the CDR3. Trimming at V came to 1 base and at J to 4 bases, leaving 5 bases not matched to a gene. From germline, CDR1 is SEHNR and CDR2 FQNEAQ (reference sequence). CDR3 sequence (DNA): TGTGCCAGCAGCTTAGACGGACAGGTCTCAGATACGCAGTATTTT. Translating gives CASSLDGQVSDTQYF. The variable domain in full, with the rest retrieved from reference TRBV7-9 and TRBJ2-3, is DTGVSQNPRHKITKRGQNVTFRCDPISEHNRLYWYRQTLGQGPEFLTYFQNEAQLEKSRLLSDRFSAERPKGSFSTLEIQRTEQGDSAMYLCASSLDGQVSDTQYFGPGTRLTVL.

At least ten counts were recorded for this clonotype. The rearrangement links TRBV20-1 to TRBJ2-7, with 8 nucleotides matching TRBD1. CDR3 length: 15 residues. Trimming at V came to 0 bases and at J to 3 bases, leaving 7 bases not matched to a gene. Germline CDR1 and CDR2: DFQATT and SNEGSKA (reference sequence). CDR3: CSAREPGTGLYEQYF. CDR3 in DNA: TGCAGTGCTAGAGAACCCGGGACAGGTCTCTACGAGCAGTACTTC.

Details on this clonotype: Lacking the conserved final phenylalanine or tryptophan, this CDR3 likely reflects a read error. The CDR3 reads CASSLGQGGAYEQYL. The CDR3 DNA reads as TGTGCCAGCAGCTTGGGACAGGGGGGAGCCTACGAGCAGTACTTA. This chain links TRBV7-8 with TRBJ2-7; 11 bases are a match to TRBD1. The V and J ends lost 3 bases and 2 bases, in that order; junction bases with no gene match: 3. The CDR3 is made up of 15 amino acids. CDR1 is SGHVS and CDR2 is FQNEAQ in the germline V gene.

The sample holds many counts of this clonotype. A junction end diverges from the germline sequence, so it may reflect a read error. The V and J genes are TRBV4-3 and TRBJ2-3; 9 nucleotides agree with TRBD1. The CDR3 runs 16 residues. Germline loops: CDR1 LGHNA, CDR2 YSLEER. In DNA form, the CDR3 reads TGCGCCAGCAGCCTACAGGGGGCGGGTGGCACGGATACGCAGTATTTT. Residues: CASSLQGAGGTDTQYF.

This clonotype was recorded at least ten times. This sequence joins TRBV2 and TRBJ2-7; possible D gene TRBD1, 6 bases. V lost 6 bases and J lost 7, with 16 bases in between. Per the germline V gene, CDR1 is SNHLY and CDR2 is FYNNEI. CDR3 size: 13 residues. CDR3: CASSRGPLSEQYF. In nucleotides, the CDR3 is TGTGCCAGCAGCAGGGGTCCGCTGTCTGAGCAGTACTTC.

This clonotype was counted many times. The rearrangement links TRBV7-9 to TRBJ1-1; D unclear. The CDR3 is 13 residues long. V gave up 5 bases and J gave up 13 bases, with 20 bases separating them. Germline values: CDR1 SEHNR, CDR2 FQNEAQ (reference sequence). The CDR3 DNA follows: TGTGCCAGCAGCAGCACCGTTTTTAGCTCGAGTTTCTTT. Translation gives CASSSTVFSSSFF. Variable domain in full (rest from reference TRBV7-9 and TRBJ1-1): DTGVSQNPRHKITKRGQNVTFRCDPISEHNRLYWYRQTLGQGPEFLTYFQNEAQLEKSRLLSDRFSAERPKGSFSTLEIQRTEQGDSAMYLCASSSTVFSSSFFGQGTRLTVV.

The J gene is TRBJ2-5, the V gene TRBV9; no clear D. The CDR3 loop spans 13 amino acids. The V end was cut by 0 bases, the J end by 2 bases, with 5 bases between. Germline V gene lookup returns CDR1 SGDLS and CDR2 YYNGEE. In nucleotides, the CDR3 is TGTGCCAGCAGCGTAGAGTGGCAAGAGACCCAGTACTTC. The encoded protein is CASSVEWQETQYF.

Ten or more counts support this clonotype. This chain's CDR3 is CASTPSHEQYF. The DNA of the CDR3 is TGTGCCAGCACCCCCTCTCACGAGCAGTACTTC. The chain carries TRBV2 and TRBJ2-7, with D unresolved. Deletions cut 7 bases from V and 5 bases from J, with 9 bases between. The CDR3 extends over 11 amino acids. Germline CDR1 SNHLY, CDR2 FYNNEI. The full variable domain, with the rest looked up from reference TRBV2 and TRBJ2-7, is EPEVTQTPSHQVTQMGQEVILRCVPISNHLYFYWYRQILGQKVEFLVSFYNNEISEKSEIFDDQFSVERPDGSNFTLKIRSTKLEDSAMYFCASTPSHEQYFGPGTRLTVT.

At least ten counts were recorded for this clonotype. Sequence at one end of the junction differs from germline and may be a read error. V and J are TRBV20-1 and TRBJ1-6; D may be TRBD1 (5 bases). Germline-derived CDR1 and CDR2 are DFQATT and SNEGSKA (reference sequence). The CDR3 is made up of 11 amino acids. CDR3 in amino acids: CSAPNPTAITF. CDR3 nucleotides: TGCAGTGCCCCTAACCCGACAGCTATCACTTTT.

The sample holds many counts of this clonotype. CDR3 nucleotide sequence: TGCAGTGCTACCAAGGGTAGCGGGGAAGAGACCCAGTACTTC. Translated, it gives CSATKGSGEETQYF. The chain links TRBV20-1 to TRBJ2-5; 8 bases fit TRBD2. Germline CDR1 DFQATT, CDR2 SNEGSKA (reference sequence). V lost 4 bases and J lost 3; bases outside the gene matches: 7. The CDR3 is made up of 14 amino acids.

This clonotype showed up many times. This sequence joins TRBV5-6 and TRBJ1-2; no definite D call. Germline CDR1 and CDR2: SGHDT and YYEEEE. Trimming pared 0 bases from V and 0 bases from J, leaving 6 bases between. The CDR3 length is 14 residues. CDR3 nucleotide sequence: TGTGCCAGCAGCTTGGTCCAGGCTAACTATGGCTACACCTTC. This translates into CASSLVQANYGYTF.

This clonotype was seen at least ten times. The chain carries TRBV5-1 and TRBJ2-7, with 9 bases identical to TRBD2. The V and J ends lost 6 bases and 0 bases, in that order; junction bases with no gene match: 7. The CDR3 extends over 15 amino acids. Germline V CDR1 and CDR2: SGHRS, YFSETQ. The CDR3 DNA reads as TGCGCCAGCACCTTAGCGGGGGCATCCTCCTACGAGCAGTACTTC. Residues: CASTLAGASSYEQYF.

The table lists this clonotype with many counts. The CDR3 loop reads CASSLGPRQGTYEQYF. DNA of the CDR3: TGTGCCAGCAGCTTAGGGCCGAGACAGGGGACCTACGAGCAGTACTTC. The V call is TRBV11-3, the J call TRBJ2-7, with 8 bases that match TRBD1. The CDR3 runs 16 residues. In germline, CDR1 is SGHNT, CDR2 YENEEA. Trimming removed 1 base from V and 2 bases from J; junction bases left unmatched: 7.

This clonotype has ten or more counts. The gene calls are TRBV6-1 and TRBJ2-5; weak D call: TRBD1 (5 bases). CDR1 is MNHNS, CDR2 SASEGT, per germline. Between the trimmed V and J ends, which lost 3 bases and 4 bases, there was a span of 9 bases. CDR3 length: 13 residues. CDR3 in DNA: TGTGCCAGCAGTGATTCGACAGCAGAGACCCAGTACTTC. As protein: CASSDSTAETQYF.

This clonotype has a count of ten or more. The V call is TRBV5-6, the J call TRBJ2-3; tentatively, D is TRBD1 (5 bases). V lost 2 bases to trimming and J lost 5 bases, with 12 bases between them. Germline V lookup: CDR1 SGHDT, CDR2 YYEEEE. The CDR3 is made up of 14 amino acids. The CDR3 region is CASSFGQGGDTQYF. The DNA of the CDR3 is TGTGCCAGCAGCTTCGGGCAGGGTGGAGATACGCAGTATTTT.

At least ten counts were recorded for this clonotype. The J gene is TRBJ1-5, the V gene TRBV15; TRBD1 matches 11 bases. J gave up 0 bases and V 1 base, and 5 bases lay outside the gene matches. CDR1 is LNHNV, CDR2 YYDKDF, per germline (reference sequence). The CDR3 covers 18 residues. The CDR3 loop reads CATSRADRGLYSNQPQHF. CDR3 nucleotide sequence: TGTGCCACCAGCAGAGCGGACAGGGGGCTCTATAGCAATCAGCCCCAGCATTTT.

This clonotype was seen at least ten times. CDR3 sequence reads: CSASPLGVAYEQYF. As DNA, the CDR3 is TGCAGTGCTAGTCCTTTAGGGGTCGCCTACGAGCAGTACTTC. The rearrangement links TRBV20-1 to TRBJ2-7, with D perhaps TRBD1 (5 bases). This CDR3 has 14 residues. The germline V gene has CDR1 DFQATT and CDR2 SNEGSKA (reference sequence). V gave up 3 bases and J gave up 2 bases, with 14 bases separating them.